This passage covers 22 T cell receptor beta chains from one sample sequenced in a study of cytomegalovirus exposure and HLA in healthy donors (dated by TCRdb to about 2017). Library preparation employed the immunoSEQ multiplex PCR assay. A mixture of 60 forward primers for TCR Vbeta segments and 13 reverse primers for TCR Jbeta segments was used in the multiplex PCR. TCRdb's version of the immuneACCESS table is confined to in-frame rearrangements and falls short of the full clone set. An unresolved V gene accounts for under half of the shortfall where checked; the remainder is of unknown origin. Within this sample are approximately 200,000 clones, with 60% to 80% of them counted one time only. The top ten clones comprise roughly 1.9% of the sample. Sample: PBMCs. The receptors originated from a man aged 18 to 29 in good health and CMV-seronegative.

This clone was observed a handful of times. The V call is TRBV5-1, the J call TRBJ1-2, with 7 bases that match TRBD1. The CDR3 extends over 16 amino acids. Losses at the gene ends were 0 bases for V and 6 bases for J; bases not matched to a gene: 11. The germline V gene encodes CDR1 SGHRS and CDR2 YFSETQ. The CDR3 DNA follows: TGCGCCAGCAGCTTGGGACAGGGTGTTCCTATGGATGGCTACACCTTC. Translated, it gives CASSLGQGVPMDGYTF.

This chain uses TRBV5-1 with TRBJ2-5; the match to TRBD2 covers 9 bases. Per the germline V gene, CDR1 is SGHRS and CDR2 is YFSETQ. The CDR3 is 16 amino acids. J was trimmed by 1 base and V by 2 bases; bases with no gene match: 6. Here the CDR3 reads CASSFGSGGTQETQYF. CDR3 DNA sequence: TGCGCCAGCAGCTTTGGAAGCGGGGGGACCCAAGAGACCCAGTACTTC.

This clone occurred once. The CDR3 reads CASSSIESVYSNQPQHF. CDR3 nucleotides: TGTGCCAGCAGTTCCATCGAGTCCGTCTATAGCAATCAGCCCCAGCATTTT. The chain is built from TRBV27 and TRBJ1-5; D unclear. The germline V gene encodes CDR1 MNHEY and CDR2 SMNVEV (reference sequence). V was shortened by 4 bases and J by 0 bases, with 16 bases between the two germline ends. The CDR3 is made up of 17 amino acids.

The rearrangement joins TRBV4-3 to TRBJ1-3, with 9 bases fitting TRBD1. The junction had 6 bases not matched to a gene; V was cut back by 4 bases and J by 2 bases. Germline V gives CDR1 LGHNA, CDR2 YSLEER. The CDR3 has 16 residues. CDR3 coding DNA: TGCGCCAGCAGCCCCCGGGACAGGGACGCTGGAAACACCATATATTTT. This translates into CASSPRDRDAGNTIYF.

This chain links TRBV4-2 with TRBJ2-2; 9 positions agree with TRBD2. The V gene end was trimmed by 0 bases and the J gene end by 5 bases; junction bases not matched to a gene: 10. Germline lookup yields CDR1 LGHNA and CDR2 YNFKEQ. The CDR3 consists of 18 residues. CDR3 sequence reads: CASSQERGGRVRTGELFF. The CDR3 DNA reads TGTGCCAGCAGCCAAGAACGCGGCGGGAGGGTTAGGACCGGGGAGCTGTTTTTT.

This chain uses TRBV10-1 with TRBJ2-3; 7 bases agree with TRBD2. This CDR3 comprises 16 residues. CDR1 is WNHNN, CDR2 SYGVQD, per germline (reference sequence). V gave up 9 bases and J gave up 4 bases; unmatched junction bases: 16. CDR3 in amino acids: CARAHSSGVQADTQYF. The CDR3 bases are TGCGCCAGAGCCCATTCGAGCGGGGTGCAGGCAGATACGCAGTATTTT.

The chain is built from TRBV29-1 and TRBJ2-7; 8 bases agree with TRBD1. The CDR3 runs 14 residues. With 1 base clipped from V and 2 bases from J, the junction kept 4 bases outside the gene matches. From germline, CDR1 is SQVTM and CDR2 ANQGSEA. DNA for the CDR3: TGCAGCGTTGAAGCACAGGGGGGCGCCTACGAGCAGTACTTC. Amino acid sequence: CSVEAQGGAYEQYF.

This clone occurred many times. The V call is TRBV25-1, the J call TRBJ1-1; D may be TRBD1 (6 bases). With 1 base removed from V and 5 bases from J, the gap between germline ends came to 14 bases. CDR1 is MGHDK, CDR2 SYGVNS, per germline. The CDR3 spans 15 residues. The CDR3 DNA is TGTGCCAGCAGTGAATCAGACAGGCCTTTAACTGAAGCTTTCTTT. Protein sequence: CASSESDRPLTEAFF.

CDR3 in amino acids: CASSSGQIDYGYTF. CDR3 nucleotides: TGTGCCAGCTCATCGGGACAGATCGATTATGGCTACACCTTC. V and J are TRBV10-3 and TRBJ1-2; 7 bases fit TRBD1. V gave up 10 bases and J gave up 5 bases; unmatched junction bases: 13. CDR1 is ENHRY, CDR2 SYGVKD, per germline. This CDR3 region has 14 residues.

This chain connects TRBV7-3 to TRBJ2-3; the D is unclear. Germline lookup yields CDR1 SGHTA and CDR2 FQGTGA. The CDR3 is made up of 17 amino acids. The ends were cut back, 5 bases at V and 1 base at J, with 19 bases in the middle. CDR3 in amino acids: CASSHDTSGSRTDTQYF. The CDR3 nucleotides read TGTGCCAGCAGCCACGATACCTCAGGTTCCCGCACAGATACGCAGTATTTT.

The chain links TRBV7-3 to TRBJ2-3; D possibly corresponds to TRBD2 (6 bases). CDR1 and CDR2 (germline): SGHTA, FQGTGA. This CDR3 is built from 17 residues. The germline V and J ends were trimmed by 5 bases and 1 base, with 19 bases remaining between them. The CDR3 nucleotides are TGTGCCAGCAGCCGATCCCCTGGGGGGAGAGGCACAGATACGCAGTATTTT. Protein: CASSRSPGGRGTDTQYF.

This clone was picked up a small number of times. In DNA, the CDR3 is TGTGCCAGCAGTGACTCTTCAGGCGGGGGGTTGGACGAGCAGTTCTTC. Protein: CASSDSSGGGLDEQFF. The rearrangement joins TRBV6-4 to TRBJ2-1; TRBD2 aligns across 8 bases. The CDR3 extends over 16 amino acids. Trimming cost V 0 bases and J 10 bases; bases outside gene matches: 11. CDR1 is MRHNA, CDR2 SNTAGT, per germline.

CDR3 bases: TGTGCCAGCAGCCTCGACCTTAGACTTTTGGATACGCAGTATTTT. Protein product: CASSLDLRLLDTQYF. This chain links TRBV7-9 with TRBJ2-3; D call uncertain. The V end was cut by 5 bases, the J end by 6 bases, with 18 bases between. This CDR3 is built from 15 residues. In germline, CDR1 is SEHNR, CDR2 FQNEAQ (reference sequence).

The V and J genes are TRBV11-3 and TRBJ1-4; D gene uncertain. There are 15 residues in the CDR3. CDR1 is SGHNT and CDR2 is YENEEA in the germline V gene. The germline V and J ends were trimmed by 4 bases and 0 bases, with 9 bases remaining between them. This CDR3 reads CASSSDITTNEKLFF. CDR3 nucleotide sequence: TGTGCCAGCAGCTCTGACATTACAACTAATGAAAAACTGTTTTTT.

The J gene is TRBJ1-2, the V gene TRBV5-8; 8 bases are shared with TRBD1. The CDR3 has 16 amino acids. Germline V CDR1 and CDR2: SGHTS, YDEGEE. V dropped 3 bases and J dropped 3; count of bases not matched to a gene: 10. The CDR3 protein is CASSSLPGGADYGYTF. DNA of the CDR3: TGTGCCAGCAGCTCCCTCCCAGGGGGCGCGGACTATGGCTACACCTTC.

The V gene is TRBV5-1, the J gene TRBJ2-1; D might be TRBD2 (5 bases). The germline V gene encodes CDR1 SGHRS and CDR2 YFSETQ. The length of the CDR3 is 15 residues. V lost 6 bases, J lost 5 bases, and 18 bases lay in between. CDR3 coding DNA: TGCGCCAGCAAGTCCCCGGGATCAATAAACAATGAGCAGTTCTTC. Translated, it gives CASKSPGSINNEQFF. The variable domain in full, completed from reference TRBV5-1 and TRBJ2-1, reads KAGVTQTPRYLIKTRGQQVTLSCSPISGHRSVSWYQQTPGQGLQFLFEYFSETQRNKGNFPGRFSGRQFSNSRSEMNVSTLELGDSALYLCASKSPGSINNEQFFGPGTRLTVL.

This sequence joins TRBV5-1 and TRBJ2-1; no definite D call. The germline V gene encodes CDR1 SGHRS and CDR2 YFSETQ. CDR3 length equals 16 residues. With 0 bases removed from V and 0 bases from J, the gap between germline ends came to 10 bases. The CDR3 reads CASSLVQSSSYNEQFF. CDR3 nucleotides: TGCGCCAGCAGCTTGGTACAGTCCAGCTCCTACAATGAGCAGTTCTTC.

This chain links TRBV6-5 with TRBJ1-2; TRBD1 aligns across 9 bases. Per the germline V gene, CDR1 is MNHEY and CDR2 is SVGAGI. CDR3 length: 15 amino acids. Trimming removed 5 bases from V and 6 bases from J; junction bases left unmatched: 10. The CDR3 region is CASSRDREWYNGYTF. Here the CDR3 DNA reads TGTGCCAGCAGTCGGGACAGGGAGTGGTACAATGGCTACACCTTC.

This clone was seen a few times. V and J are TRBV5-6 and TRBJ1-1; TRBD1 aligns across 8 bases. The CDR3 length is 13 residues. V shed 5 bases, J shed 5 bases, and the junction held 5 bases outside the gene matches. Germline assignment: CDR1 SGHDT and CDR2 YYEEEE. In nucleotides, the CDR3 is TGTGCCAGCAGGCTGACAGGGGATACTGAAGCTTTCTTT. It translates to CASRLTGDTEAFF.

In its sample, this clone was seen a few times. The CDR3 is CASSSYGYTF. In DNA form, the CDR3 reads TGTGCCAGCAGCTCTTATGGCTACACCTTC. This chain links TRBV7-2 with TRBJ1-2; D is ambiguous. The CDR3 covers 10 residues. With 4 bases removed from V and 5 bases from J, the gap between germline ends came to 2 bases. The germline CDR1 and CDR2 sequences are SGHTA and FQGNSA.

The rearrangement joins TRBV5-1 to TRBJ2-5, with D possibly being TRBD1 (7 bases). The CDR3 runs to 16 residues. CDR1 and CDR2 from the germline V gene are SGHRS and YFSETQ. Trimming pared 2 bases from V and 3 bases from J, leaving 17 bases between. CDR3: CASSFEARGAEETQYF. CDR3 sequence (DNA): TGCGCCAGCAGCTTCGAGGCCAGGGGGGCTGAAGAGACCCAGTACTTC.

This rearrangement joins TRBV6-5 to TRBJ2-2, with 7 bases aligning to TRBD1. CDR3 length: 16 residues. V was pared by 2 bases and J by 2 bases, with 5 bases of the junction left unmatched. Germline V CDR1 and CDR2: MNHEY, SVGAGI. The CDR3 DNA follows: TGTGCCAGCAGTTACAGTGGACAGGCCAACACCGGGGAGCTGTTTTTT. Translating gives CASSYSGQANTGELFF.